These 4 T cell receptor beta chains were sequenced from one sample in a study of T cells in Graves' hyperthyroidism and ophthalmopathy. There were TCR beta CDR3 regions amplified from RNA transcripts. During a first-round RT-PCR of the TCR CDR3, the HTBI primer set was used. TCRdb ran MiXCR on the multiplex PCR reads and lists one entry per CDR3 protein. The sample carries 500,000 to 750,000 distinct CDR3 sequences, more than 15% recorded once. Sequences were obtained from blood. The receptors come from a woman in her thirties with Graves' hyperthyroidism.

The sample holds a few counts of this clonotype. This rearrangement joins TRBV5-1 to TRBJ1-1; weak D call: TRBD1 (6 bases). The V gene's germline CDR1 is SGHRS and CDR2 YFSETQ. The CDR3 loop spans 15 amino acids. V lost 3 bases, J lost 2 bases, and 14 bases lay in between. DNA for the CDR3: TGCGCCAGCAGCTCCCGGGGGGCTCCCAACACTGAAGCTTTCTTT. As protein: CASSSRGAPNTEAFF.

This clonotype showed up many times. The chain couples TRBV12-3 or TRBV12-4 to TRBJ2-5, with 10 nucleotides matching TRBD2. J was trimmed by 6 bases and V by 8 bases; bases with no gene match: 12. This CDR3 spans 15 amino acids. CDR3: CASAGLAGVLKTQYF. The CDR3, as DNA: TGTGCCAGCGCGGGGCTAGCGGGAGTCTTGAAGACCCAGTACTTC.

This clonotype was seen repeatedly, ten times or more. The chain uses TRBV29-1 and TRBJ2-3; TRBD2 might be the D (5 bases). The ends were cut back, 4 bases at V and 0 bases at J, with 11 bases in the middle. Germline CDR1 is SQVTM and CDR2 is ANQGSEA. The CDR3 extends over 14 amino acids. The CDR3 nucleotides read TGCAGCGTTGCCCGGGATCCTAGCACAGATACGCAGTATTTT. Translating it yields CSVARDPSTDTQYF.

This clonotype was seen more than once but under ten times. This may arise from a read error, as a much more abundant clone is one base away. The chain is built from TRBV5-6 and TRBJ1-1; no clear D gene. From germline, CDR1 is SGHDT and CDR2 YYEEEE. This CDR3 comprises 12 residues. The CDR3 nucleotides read TGTGCCTGCAGCTTCCTGGGGACTGAAGCTTTCTTT. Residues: CACSFLGTEAFF.